These 13 T cell receptor beta chains were sequenced from one sample in a study of blood T cells in healthy people across ages. For the second PCR, which ran for about 6 to 11 cycles, a sample-barcoded 5' primer and a J-beta primer mix were used. Each CDR3 protein is one row after TCRdb ran MiXCR on the 5' RACE reads. The table shows about 290,000 distinct CDR3 sequences, with about 25% occurring only once. The sequenced material came from blood. These receptor sequences come from a woman in her sixties or seventies in good health.

Concerning this clonotype itself: At one end, the junction sequence differs from germline, possibly due to a read error. The rearrangement joins TRBV12-3 or TRBV12-4 to TRBJ1-4, with 7 bases that match TRBD1. This CDR3 spans 15 amino acids. This CDR3 is CASSPRQGANEKLVF. CDR3 in DNA: TGTGCCAGCAGCCCCCGACAGGGAGCGAATGAAAAACTGGTTTTT.

The table lists this clonotype with a few counts. V and J are TRBV6-5 and TRBJ1-4; no reliable D call. Germline V gives CDR1 MNHEY, CDR2 SVGAGI. The V end was cut by 2 bases, the J end by 6 bases, with 4 bases between. The CDR3 covers 12 residues. CDR3 protein: CASSYGDEKLFF. CDR3 sequence (DNA): TGTGCCAGCAGTTACGGGGATGAAAAACTGTTTTTT.

The rearrangement uses TRBV19 and TRBJ2-5; the match to TRBD2 covers 10 bases. The J call may be wrong; the DNA end is better matched by TRBJ2-1. This CDR3 region has 15 residues. CDR1 and CDR2 from the germline V gene are LNHDA and SQIVND (reference sequence). The CDR3 here is CASSAAGGPGDEQFF. CDR3 bases: TGTGCCAGTAGTGCAGCGGGAGGGCCAGGCGATGAGCAGTTCTTC.

This clonotype was seen only once. V is TRBV20-1 and J is TRBJ1-1; D might be TRBD1 (6 bases). Germline CDR1 is DFQATT and CDR2 is SNEGSKA (reference sequence). Trimming left V 0 bases short and J 5 bases short, with 13 bases between. This CDR3 has 14 amino acids. In DNA, the CDR3 is TGCAGTGCTAGAGAGCCTCGGGGGGCAACTGAAGCTTTCTTT. Protein product: CSAREPRGATEAFF.

This clonotype was observed a few times. The V and J genes are TRBV7-2 and TRBJ2-1, with 15 bases matching TRBD2. Losses at the gene ends were 3 bases for V and 6 bases for J; bases not matched to a gene: 6. CDR3 length equals 17 residues. CDR1 and CDR2 (germline): SGHTA, FQGNSA. CDR3 protein: CASSFQGLAGGTNEQFF. DNA for the CDR3: TGTGCCAGCAGCTTCCAGGGACTAGCGGGGGGCACCAATGAGCAGTTCTTC.

This clonotype came up a few times. The V gene is TRBV29-1, the J gene TRBJ2-2; D gene unclear. In germline, CDR1 is SQVTM, CDR2 ANQGSEA. Trimming stripped 4 bases from V and 6 bases from J, with 15 bases between. This CDR3 has 14 residues. The CDR3 loop is CSVGHGVIAGELFF. CDR3 nucleotide sequence: TGCAGCGTTGGCCATGGTGTAATAGCCGGGGAGCTGTTTTTT.

The chain is built from TRBV28 and TRBJ1-2; D perhaps matches TRBD1 (6 bases). CDR1 MDHEN and CDR2 SYDVKM come from the germline V gene. The CDR3 runs to 11 residues. V was trimmed by 8 bases and J by 6 bases, leaving 10 bases between them. For the CDR3, the DNA is TGTGCCAGCTTCGGGGGGCATGGCTACACCTTC. Encoded protein: CASFGGHGYTF.

At least ten counts were recorded for this clonotype. The V gene is TRBV20-1, the J gene TRBJ2-3, with D possibly TRBD2 on 5 matching bases. Trimming removed 0 bases at V and 1 base at J, with 14 bases between. Germline CDR1 DFQATT, CDR2 SNEGSKA (reference sequence). The CDR3 length is 16 residues. The CDR3 DNA reads as TGCAGTGCTAGAGATCCCCTAGCCTTCCGCACAGATACGCAGTATTTT. It specifies CSARDPLAFRTDTQYF.

This clonotype has a handful of counts. This chain connects TRBV7-2 to TRBJ2-1, with 15 bases matching TRBD2. The CDR3 has 18 amino acids. Germline values: CDR1 SGHTA, CDR2 FQGNSA. J lost 5 bases, V lost 1 base, and 6 bases had no gene match. CDR3 protein: CASSLGGLAGGLNNEQFF. CDR3 coding DNA: TGTGCCAGCAGCTTAGGGGGACTAGCGGGAGGCTTAAACAATGAGCAGTTCTTC.

A few counts support this clonotype. The V and J genes are TRBV5-1 and TRBJ2-5, with D perhaps matching TRBD2 (6 bases). Germline loops: CDR1 SGHRS, CDR2 YFSETQ. The CDR3 length is 15 residues. V dropped 6 bases and J dropped 5 bases, with 20 bases sitting between them. DNA for the CDR3: TGCGCCAGCATGTTCCAGGTGGGAAGCGGGGAGACCCAGTACTTC. Amino acids: CASMFQVGSGETQYF. Combining the CDR3 with reference TRBV5-1 and TRBJ2-5 gives the whole variable domain KAGVTQTPRYLIKTRGQQVTLSCSPISGHRSVSWYQQTPGQGLQFLFEYFSETQRNKGNFPGRFSGRQFSNSRSEMNVSTLELGDSALYLCASMFQVGSGETQYFGPGTRLLVL.

This chain connects TRBV4-2 to TRBJ2-1, with TRBD2 identical over 15 bases. The length of the CDR3 is 20 residues. V trimming: 0 bases; J trimming: 0 bases; junction bases outside the gene matches: 6. CDR1 is LGHNA and CDR2 is YNFKEQ in the germline V gene. As DNA, the CDR3 is TGTGCCAGCAGCCAAGACGGACTAGCGGGAGGGCCGAGCTCCTACAATGAGCAGTTCTTC. Protein sequence: CASSQDGLAGGPSSYNEQFF.

The chain has TRBV6-5 and TRBJ2-5; D is uncertain. Per germline, CDR1 MNHEY and CDR2 SVGAGI. There are 13 residues in the CDR3. Trimming took 6 bases from V and 2 from J, leaving 10 bases between them. As DNA, the CDR3 is TGTGCCAGCAGCCCGGACCATCAAGAGACCCAGTACTTC. Translating it yields CASSPDHQETQYF.

This clonotype came up a few times. The gene calls are TRBV25-1 and TRBJ1-1; 7 bases map to TRBD1. V shed 6 bases, J shed 4 bases, and the junction held 14 bases outside the gene matches. This CDR3 contains 16 residues. The germline V gene has CDR1 MGHDK and CDR2 SYGVNS. The chain's CDR3 is CASRQTGNPQGTEAFF. The CDR3 DNA reads as TGTGCCAGCAGACAGACAGGGAACCCACAAGGCACTGAAGCTTTCTTT.